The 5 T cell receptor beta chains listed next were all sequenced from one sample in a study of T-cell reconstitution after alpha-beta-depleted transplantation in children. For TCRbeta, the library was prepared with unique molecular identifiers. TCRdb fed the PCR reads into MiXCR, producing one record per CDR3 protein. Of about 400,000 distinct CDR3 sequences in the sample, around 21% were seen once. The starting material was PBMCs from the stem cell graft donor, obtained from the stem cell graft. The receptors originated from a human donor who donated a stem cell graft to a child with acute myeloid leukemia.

The CDR3 bases are TGCAGTGCTAGAGACCTGGACCCGAACACTGAAGCTTTCTTT. It translates to CSARDLDPNTEAFF. V is TRBV20-1 and J is TRBJ1-1; the D is unclear. V was shortened by 0 bases and J by 1 base, with 9 bases between the two germline ends. This CDR3 region has 14 residues. Germline CDR1 reads DFQATT; CDR2 reads SNEGSKA (reference sequence).

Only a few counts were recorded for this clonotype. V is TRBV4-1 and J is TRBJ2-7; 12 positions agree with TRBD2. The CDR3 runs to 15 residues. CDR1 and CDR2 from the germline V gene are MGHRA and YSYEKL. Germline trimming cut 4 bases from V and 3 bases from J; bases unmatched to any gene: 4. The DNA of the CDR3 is TGCGCCAGCAGCCCCTTACTAGCGGGGGGCTACGAGCAGTACTTC. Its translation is CASSPLLAGGYEQYF.

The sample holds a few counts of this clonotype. CDR3 protein: CASSQRTDTQYF. As DNA, the CDR3 is TGTGCCAGCAGCCAACGGACAGATACGCAGTATTTT. J is TRBJ2-3 and V is TRBV11-2; D is ambiguous. The CDR3 contains 12 residues. V was shortened by 5 bases and J by 3 bases, with 6 bases between the two germline ends. Per the germline V gene, CDR1 is SGHAT and CDR2 is FQNNGV.

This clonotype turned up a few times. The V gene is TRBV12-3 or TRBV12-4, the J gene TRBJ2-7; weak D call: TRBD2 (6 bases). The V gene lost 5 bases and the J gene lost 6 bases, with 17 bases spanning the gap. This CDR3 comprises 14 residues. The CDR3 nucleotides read TGTGCCAGCAGTCCACAAAACGGGGGAACCGAGCAGTACTTC. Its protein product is CASSPQNGGTEQYF.

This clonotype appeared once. Written as DNA, the CDR3 is TGTGCCAGCAGTCTAAGTCACAGGGGGCAGTATTCACCCCTCCACTTT. Its translation is CASSLSHRGQYSPLHF. The chain recombines TRBV7-2 with TRBJ1-6; 9 bases are shared with TRBD1. Losses at the gene ends were 6 bases for V and 8 bases for J; bases not matched to a gene: 11. This CDR3 contains 16 residues. CDR1 and CDR2 (germline): SGHTA, FQGNSA.